This record concerns one T cell receptor (beta chain) sequence. The sample belongs to a study of T cell changes during pregnancy in multiple sclerosis. Sequencing was performed with immunoSEQ multiplex PCR; in TCRdb, only in-frame clones are kept and a portion is missing. Of more than 45,000 clones detected, 80% to 95% appear once; the ten largest clones hold about 0.64%. From germline, CDR1 is LNHDA and CDR2 SQIVND (reference sequence). The CDR3 is made up of 15 amino acids. J gave up 6 bases and V 5 bases, and 9 bases lay outside the gene matches. The sequence was obtained from a female donor with multiple sclerosis, enrolled in a pregnancy study. This sequence joins TRBV19 and TRBJ1-2; 10 bases fit TRBD1. Specimen: CD4+ T cells from peripheral blood mononuclear cells, collected after pregnancy. Written as DNA, the CDR3 is TGTGCCAGTAGTCCCCACGGGACAGGGGAGGATGGCTACACCTTC. This gives the protein CASSPHGTGEDGYTF.